Presented here are 9 T cell receptor beta chains from one specimen sequenced in a study of cytomegalovirus exposure and HLA in healthy donors. PCR involved 60 Vbeta and 13 Jbeta primers. Sequencing used immunoSEQ multiplex PCR; TCRdb keeps in-frame clones, though not all of them. The sample lists roughly 200,000 clones, approximately 84% seen once, with 0.55% to 0.7% in the top ten. The source material was PBMCs. These receptors all stem from a middle-aged woman in good health and CMV-seronegative.

This clone was found once. The chain employs TRBV15 and TRBJ2-5; unclear D gene. The CDR3 spans 15 residues. The germline CDR1 and CDR2 sequences are LNHNV and YYDKDF (reference sequence). Trimming left V 0 bases short and J 6 bases short, with 14 bases between. The chain's CDR3 is CATSRDANQEQTQYF. The CDR3 DNA follows: TGTGCCACCAGCAGAGATGCGAATCAAGAGCAGACCCAGTACTTC.

This clone was recorded only once. J is TRBJ2-6 and V is TRBV5-1, with 7 positions matching TRBD2. Germline CDR1 is SGHRS and CDR2 is YFSETQ. This CDR3 contains 18 residues. J gave up 1 base and V 1 base, and 8 bases lay outside the gene matches. The CDR3 DNA sequence: TGCGCCAGCAGCTTGACGCCTAGCGGAGGATCTGGGGCCAACGTCCTGACTTTC. Its translation is CASSLTPSGGSGANVLTF.

This chain joins TRBV27 and TRBJ1-2, with D possibly matching TRBD1 (6 bases). Germline V gene sequence: CDR1 MNHEY, CDR2 SMNVEV (reference sequence). V lost 6 bases and J lost 2, with 16 bases in between. There are 15 residues in the CDR3. The CDR3 DNA follows: TGTGCCAGCAGCCCCGACACCCAGGGGAACTATGGCTACACCTTC. Translation gives CASSPDTQGNYGYTF.

The chain combines TRBV29-1 with TRBJ2-2; D is unresolved. The CDR3 has 12 amino acids. V was shortened by 2 bases and J by 6 bases, with 7 bases between the two germline ends. Germline loops: CDR1 SQVTM, CDR2 ANQGSEA. This CDR3 reads CSVEIVAGELFF. The CDR3 DNA reads as TGCAGCGTTGAAATAGTGGCCGGGGAGCTGTTTTTT.

This chain uses TRBV28 with TRBJ2-5; TRBD2 is a possible D gene (6 bases). CDR1 is MDHEN, CDR2 SYDVKM, per germline. The CDR3 totals 13 residues. Deletions cut 6 bases from V and 3 bases from J, with 11 bases between. The CDR3 coding sequence is TGTGCCAGCAGCCGGGGGTACGAAGAGACCCAGTACTTC. Amino acid sequence: CASSRGYEETQYF.

A note on this clone: Other DNA variants within this sample encode the same CDR3. V and J are TRBV6-6 and TRBJ2-1, with D unclear. Trimming removed 2 bases at V and 4 bases at J, with 6 bases between. The CDR3 sequence is 13 residues long. Germline CDR1 is MNHNY and CDR2 is SVGAGI (reference sequence). The CDR3 sequence is CASSYDTYNEQFF. The CDR3 bases are TGTGCCAGCAGTTACGACACGTACAATGAGCAGTTCTTC.

The DNA of the CDR3 is TGTGCCAGCAGCTTCCTGGGGGGAAACTATGGCTACACCTTC. Translated, it gives CASSFLGGNYGYTF. The chain uses TRBV11-3 and TRBJ1-2, with D tentatively TRBD1 (5 bases). Germline-derived CDR1 and CDR2 are SGHNT and YENEEA. Trimming stripped 3 bases from V and 2 bases from J, with 10 bases between. CDR3 size: 14 residues.

This chain connects TRBV28 to TRBJ2-1; TRBD2 agrees at 15 bases. V shed 3 bases and J 8 bases; nucleotides not matched to a gene: 11. The CDR3 loop spans 18 amino acids. Germline assignment: CDR1 MDHEN and CDR2 SYDVKM. The CDR3 bases are TGTGCCAGCAGTTTGGGACTAGCGGGGGGCACCTTTTTCGATGAGCAGTTCTTC. Protein product: CASSLGLAGGTFFDEQFF.

The chain recombines TRBV19 with TRBJ2-2; D may be TRBD2 (7 bases). Deletions cut 1 base from V and 5 bases from J, with 11 bases between. This CDR3 comprises 15 residues. Germline V gives CDR1 LNHDA, CDR2 SQIVND (reference sequence). The CDR3 is CASSIVGGRTGELFF. The CDR3 bases are TGTGCCAGTAGTATAGTGGGGGGGCGTACCGGGGAGCTGTTTTTT.